Listed below are T cell receptor beta chains from one sample, sequenced in a study of cytomegalovirus exposure and HLA in healthy donors. TCRdb's table, derived via immunoSEQ multiplex PCR, lists solely in-frame clones and lacks some. This table has about 160,000 clones, about 80% appearing once. The sample comprised PBMCs. All receptors come from a man aged 30-40 years in good health and CMV-seronegative. The CDR3 runs from the conserved cysteine through the conserved F or W. The order of the fields is CDR3 DNA, CDR3 protein, CDR3 length, J gene, V gene, clone size, D gene. D genes are given only for firm matches. Part of the rows lack a size; the others show once, few, many or a class for expanded clones.

DNA: TGTGCCTGGAGTGTAGCCTCGACAGGGGGAAAAACTGAAGCTTTCTTT
CDR3: CAWSVASTGGKTEAFF
length: 16
J: TRBJ1-1
V: TRBV30
size: .
D: TRBD1

DNA: TGCGCCAGCAGCCAAGGACCGGGACAGGGCTACAATGAGCAGTTCTTC
CDR3: CASSQGPGQGYNEQFF
length: 16
J: TRBJ2-1
V: TRBV4-3
size: many
D: TRBD1

DNA: TGCGCCAGCAGCCTCGGTGGGACTCTGAGCTCCTACGAGCAGTACTTC
CDR3: CASSLGGTLSSYEQYF
length: 16
J: TRBJ2-7
V: TRBV4-1
size: few
D: .

DNA: TGTGCCAGCAGTTACACCGGACTAGCGGGTGCAAATGAGCAGTTCTTC
CDR3: CASSYTGLAGANEQFF
length: 16
J: TRBJ2-1
V: TRBV6-5
size: .
D: TRBD2

DNA: TGCGCCAGCAGCCAAGGGGGAGGGGATACTGAAGCTTTCTTT
CDR3: CASSQGGGDTEAFF
length: 14
J: TRBJ1-1
V: TRBV4-1
size: .
D: .

DNA: TGTGCCAGCAGTCCTGAGGCTAGCGGCCAAGAGACCCAGTACTTC
CDR3: CASSPEASGQETQYF
length: 15
J: TRBJ2-5
V: TRBV6-4
size: few
D: TRBD2

DNA: TGCGCCAGCAGCGGCAGCCCCACAGGGCCCTACGAGCAGTACTTC
CDR3: CASSGSPTGPYEQYF
length: 15
J: TRBJ2-7
V: TRBV5-1
size: .
D: .

DNA: TGTGCCAGCAATAGCGGGGCCTCCTTCAATGAGCAGTTCTTC
CDR3: CASNSGASFNEQFF
length: 14
J: TRBJ2-1
V: TRBV9
size: .
D: TRBD2

DNA: TGTGCCAGCAGCCCGATGAACGGTGAGCAGTTCTTC
CDR3: CASSPMNGEQFF
length: 12
J: TRBJ2-1
V: TRBV9
size: .
D: .

DNA: TGTGCCACCACCGGGGGGGCACCCTACGAGCAGTACTTC
CDR3: CATTGGAPYEQYF
length: 13
J: TRBJ2-7
V: TRBV27
size: .
D: TRBD2

DNA: TGTGCCAGCAGCCCCAGGGCGATAGAGACCCAGTACTTC
CDR3: CASSPRAIETQYF
length: 13
J: TRBJ2-5
V: TRBV6-5
size: .
D: .

DNA: TGTGCCAGCAGTTTTCTCGGACTAGCGGGAGGGCCTAGTGAGCAGTACTTC
CDR3: CASSFLGLAGGPSEQYF
length: 17
J: TRBJ2-7
V: TRBV27
size: .
D: TRBD2

DNA: TGTGCCAGCAGTGAAGGTCCGGGGGGAGCCAAAAACATTCAGTACTTC
CDR3: CASSEGPGGAKNIQYF
length: 16
J: TRBJ2-4
V: TRBV25-1
size: .
D: TRBD2

DNA: TGTGCCAGCAGCTTAGGAGGGGCGTGGACTGAAGCTTTCTTT
CDR3: CASSLGGAWTEAFF
length: 14
J: TRBJ1-1
V: TRBV13
size: .
D: .

DNA: TGCGCCAGCAGCCCCACCGGCAGACTAGAAGCTTTCTTT
CDR3: CASSPTGRLEAFF
length: 13
J: TRBJ1-1
V: TRBV5-1
size: .
D: .

DNA: TGTGCCACCAGCAGAGATATGGCAGATCAGTACTTC
CDR3: CATSRDMADQYF
length: 12
J: TRBJ2-7
V: TRBV15
size: once
D: .

DNA: TGTGCCAGCAGCTGGGCACTAGCGGGGGAAACCGGGAAGCTGTTTTTT
CDR3: CASSWALAGETGKLFF
length: 16
J: TRBJ2-2
V: TRBV5-6
size: .
D: TRBD2

DNA: TGTGCCTACGCCCCGCTAGATGAAAAACTGTTTTTT
CDR3: CAYAPLDEKLFF
length: 12
J: TRBJ1-4
V: TRBV30
size: .
D: .

DNA: TGTGCCAGCAGCTTAGGTGGTAGCGTCCACGAGCAGTACTTC
CDR3: CASSLGGSVHEQYF
length: 14
J: TRBJ2-7
V: TRBV13
size: .
D: .

DNA: TGTGCCACCAGCAGGTGGGAGTTGGGGACAGGAATTTACGAGCAGTACTTC
CDR3: CATSRWELGTGIYEQYF
length: 17
J: TRBJ2-7
V: TRBV15
size: .
D: TRBD1

DNA: TGTGCCAGTAGTATTTGGGTGGCTAGCGGATACACAGATACGCAGTATTTT
CDR3: CASSIWVASGYTDTQYF
length: 17
J: TRBJ2-3
V: TRBV19
size: .
D: TRBD2

DNA: TGTGCCTGGTTGGAGGCTGAAGCTTTCTTT
CDR3: CAWLEAEAFF
length: 10
J: TRBJ1-1
V: TRBV30
size: once
D: .

DNA: TGCGCCAGCAGCTTGGTGTCACAGGCCCCCTCCGAGCAGTACTTC
CDR3: CASSLVSQAPSEQYF
length: 15
J: TRBJ2-7
V: TRBV5-1
size: .
D: .

DNA: TGTGCCTGGACAGCGGGAGGGCCGCGCAATGAGCAGTTCTTC
CDR3: CAWTAGGPRNEQFF
length: 14
J: TRBJ2-1
V: TRBV30
size: .
D: TRBD2

DNA: TGTGCCAGCAGTTCGAAAGACTTGACAGGGGGTTTGGGCTACACCTTC
CDR3: CASSSKDLTGGLGYTF
length: 16
J: TRBJ1-2
V: TRBV27
size: once
D: TRBD1

DNA: TGTGCCTGGATACATTCGTATGGACAGAGAAACACTGAAGCTTTCTTT
CDR3: CAWIHSYGQRNTEAFF
length: 16
J: TRBJ1-1
V: TRBV30
size: once
D: .

DNA: TGTGCCAGCAGTACGCGCCTCGACAGGGAGGAAACTTTCTTT
CDR3: CASSTRLDREETFF
length: 14
J: TRBJ1-1
V: TRBV27
size: .
D: TRBD1

DNA: TGTGCCAGCTCATTCTGGAGGGGGCAGAACACCGGGGAGCTGTTTTTT
CDR3: CASSFWRGQNTGELFF
length: 16
J: TRBJ2-2
V: TRBV27
size: .
D: .

DNA: TGTGCCAGCAGCCTAGGACAGGTAGGGTCGAAAGAGGATGGCTACACCTTC
CDR3: CASSLGQVGSKEDGYTF
length: 17
J: TRBJ1-2
V: TRBV5-4
size: .
D: TRBD1